These 4 T cell receptor beta chains came from one sample sequenced in a study of T-cell reconstitution after alpha-beta-depleted transplantation in children. The authors prepared the TCRbeta library with unique molecular identifiers. TCRdb recomputed calls from the PCR reads with MiXCR, one row per CDR3 protein. Here the sample spans approximately 270,000 distinct CDR3 sequences, 9.9% being singletons. Source: PBMCs from the stem cell graft donor, taken from the stem cell graft. The receptors stem from a human donor who donated a stem cell graft to a child with SCID.

This sequence joins TRBV7-9 and TRBJ2-5, with D possibly being TRBD1 (6 bases). Germline values: CDR1 SEHNR, CDR2 FQNEAQ (reference sequence). The CDR3 has 15 amino acids. The germline V and J ends were trimmed by 4 bases and 2 bases, with 14 bases remaining between them. CDR3 sequence reads: CASSSNHRVQETQYF. In DNA, the CDR3 is TGTGCCAGCAGCTCCAACCACAGGGTACAAGAGACCCAGTACTTC.

This clonotype has a handful of counts. The chain joins TRBV29-1 to TRBJ2-6; possibly TRBD1 for D (6 bases). This CDR3 is built from 14 residues. Trimming stripped 6 bases from V and 2 bases from J, with 11 bases between. The germline gives CDR1 SQVTM, CDR2 ANQGSEA. The CDR3 loop reads CSVTGITGANVLTF. As DNA, the CDR3 is TGCAGCGTAACAGGGATAACTGGGGCCAACGTCCTGACTTTC.

This clonotype was seen repeatedly, ten times or more. CDR3 sequence: CASKDSGELFF. DNA of the CDR3: TGCGCCAGCAAGGATTCTGGGGAGCTGTTTTTT. This chain links TRBV4-1 with TRBJ2-2; D ambiguous. Per the germline V gene, CDR1 is MGHRA and CDR2 is YSYEKL. CDR3 length: 11 residues. With 7 bases removed from V and 8 bases from J, the gap between germline ends came to 8 bases.

The chain uses TRBV24-1 and TRBJ2-1, with a weak D call TRBD2 (5 bases). The CDR3 consists of 15 residues. The germline V and J ends were trimmed by 3 bases and 8 bases, with 16 bases remaining between them. Germline V gene data show CDR1 as KGHDR and CDR2 as SFDVKD. CDR3 DNA sequence: TGTGCCACCAGTGATACCCAGAGGGCTGCGGATGAGCAGTTCTTC. Residues: CATSDTQRAADEQFF.